These 13 T cell receptor beta chains were sequenced from one sample in a study of cytomegalovirus exposure and HLA in healthy donors. The PCR employed 60 Vbeta primers together with 13 Jbeta primers. The table came from immunoSEQ multiplex PCR; TCRdb's copy has only in-frame clones and leaves some out. The table shows over 130,000 clones, with roughly four fifths occurring only once. The sequencing sample was made of PBMCs. The source of these receptors is a man younger than 40 in good health and CMV-seropositive.

This sequence joins TRBV29-1 and TRBJ1-1, with a tentative D call TRBD1 (5 bases). The germline V gene encodes CDR1 SQVTM and CDR2 ANQGSEA. With 4 bases removed from V and 0 bases from J, the gap between germline ends came to 12 bases. The CDR3 loop spans 14 amino acids. CDR3 in DNA: TGCAGCGTTGCTTTCGGGGGATTGAACACTGAAGCTTTCTTT. This gives the protein CSVAFGGLNTEAFF.

V usage is TRBV4-1 and J usage is TRBJ2-6; unclear D gene. The CDR3 contains 17 residues. V lost 1 base to trimming and J lost 0 bases, with 10 bases between them. The germline V gene has CDR1 MGHRA and CDR2 YSYEKL. The DNA of the CDR3 is TGCGCCAGCAGCCAAGCCGAAAAGAGCTCTGGGGCCAACGTCCTGACTTTC. The encoded protein is CASSQAEKSSGANVLTF.

V is TRBV7-9 and J is TRBJ2-3; 11 nucleotides align to TRBD2. This CDR3 is 14 amino acids long. Looked up from germline, CDR1 is SEHNR and CDR2 is FQNEAQ (reference sequence). V dropped 8 bases and J dropped 2; count of bases not matched to a gene: 3. The CDR3 region has the DNA TGTGCCAGCGGGACTAGCGGTTACACAGATACGCAGTATTTT. The encoded protein is CASGTSGYTDTQYF.

V usage is TRBV5-1 and J usage is TRBJ2-7, with 16 positions matching TRBD2. The V and J ends lost 4 bases and 2 bases, in that order; junction bases with no gene match: 9. CDR3 length: 18 amino acids. The germline CDR1 and CDR2 sequences are SGHRS and YFSETQ. CDR3 DNA sequence: TGCGCCAGCAGCGGCGGGACTAGCGGGGGGGCCCTCCCCTACGAGCAGTACTTC. Its protein is CASSGGTSGGALPYEQYF.

This chain uses TRBV4-2 with TRBJ2-7; D gene unclear. The CDR3 totals 17 residues. V shed 0 bases and J shed 2 bases, with 17 bases lying between them. CDR1 LGHNA and CDR2 YNFKEQ come from the germline V gene. The CDR3 bases are TGTGCCAGCAGCCAAGATCTGGGCGTGAGACCTACCTACGAGCAGTACTTC. The encoded protein is CASSQDLGVRPTYEQYF.

This chain uses TRBV28 with TRBJ1-1; D not resolved. The CDR3 spans 13 residues. Looked up from germline, CDR1 is MDHEN and CDR2 is SYDVKM. Trimming left V 3 bases short and J 6 bases short, with 11 bases between. As DNA, the CDR3 is TGTGCCAGCAGTTTGGCGGGTAGGGCTGAAGCTTTCTTT. It is translated as CASSLAGRAEAFF.

Only a few counts were recorded for this clone. This chain uses TRBV27 with TRBJ2-6, with D tentatively TRBD1 (6 bases). CDR1 is MNHEY, CDR2 SMNVEV, per germline (reference sequence). This CDR3 region has 15 residues. With 3 bases removed from V and 2 bases from J, the gap between germline ends came to 8 bases. The CDR3 nucleotides read TGTGCCAGCAGTTTTTGGGGGCCTGGGGCCAACGTCCTGACTTTC. Translated: CASSFWGPGANVLTF.

This rearrangement joins TRBV7-8 to TRBJ2-5; 9 bases agree with TRBD1. Germline CDR1 and CDR2: SGHVS and FQNEAQ. V lost 4 bases and J lost 7; bases outside the gene matches: 10. The CDR3 has 15 amino acids. The CDR3 sequence: CASSSQGQGKVTQYF. The CDR3 nucleotides read TGTGCCAGCAGCTCCCAGGGACAGGGTAAAGTGACCCAGTACTTC.

The chain links TRBV27 to TRBJ2-1, with 9 nucleotides matching TRBD2. With V trimmed by 0 bases and J by 8 bases, 11 bases remained unmatched. Germline assignment: CDR1 MNHEY and CDR2 SMNVEV (reference sequence). The CDR3 spans 17 residues. The CDR3, as DNA: TGTGCCAGCAGTTTATCGATCTTGCGGGAGGGTGCGGATGAGCAGTTCTTC. Its translation: CASSLSILREGADEQFF.

The V gene is TRBV19, the J gene TRBJ1-1; no clear D. Germline CDR1 is LNHDA and CDR2 is SQIVND (reference sequence). Trimming removed 3 bases at V and 0 bases at J, with 14 bases between. The CDR3 is 16 amino acids. The CDR3 sequence: CASSIKAIQMNTEAFF. The CDR3 nucleotides read TGTGCCAGTAGTATTAAGGCTATACAGATGAACACTGAAGCTTTCTTT.

V gene TRBV29-1 combines with J gene TRBJ2-4, with TRBD1 as a possible D gene (5 bases). Trimming pared 8 bases from V and 0 bases from J, leaving 14 bases between. CDR3 length equals 14 residues. CDR1 is SQVTM, CDR2 ANQGSEA, per germline. This chain's CDR3 is CSILWGRAKNIQYF. The CDR3 DNA reads as TGCAGCATCCTATGGGGCAGAGCCAAAAACATTCAGTACTTC. Looking up the rest from reference TRBV29-1 and TRBJ2-4 gives the full variable domain: SAVISQKPSRDICQRGTSLTIQCQVDSQVTMMFWYRQQPGQSLTLIATANQGSEATYESGFVIDKFPISRPNLTFSTLTVSNMSPEDSSIYLCSILWGRAKNIQYFGAGTRLSVL.

The chain joins TRBV6-5 to TRBJ1-2; D call uncertain. Germline V gene data show CDR1 as MNHEY and CDR2 as SVGAGI. The CDR3 loop spans 13 amino acids. Trimming pared 0 bases from V and 8 bases from J, leaving 10 bases between. CDR3 bases: TGTGCCAGCAGTTACTCGCCGAGGAGGGGCTACACCTTC. Its translation is CASSYSPRRGYTF.

The chain recombines TRBV6-1 with TRBJ2-1; 10 positions match TRBD2. CDR3 length equals 15 residues. Trimming took 6 bases from V and 2 from J; bases not matched to a gene: 4. Germline values: CDR1 MNHNS, CDR2 SASEGT. The CDR3 here is CASRVAGGTYNEQFF. The CDR3 nucleotides read TGTGCCAGCAGAGTAGCGGGAGGAACCTACAATGAGCAGTTCTTC.